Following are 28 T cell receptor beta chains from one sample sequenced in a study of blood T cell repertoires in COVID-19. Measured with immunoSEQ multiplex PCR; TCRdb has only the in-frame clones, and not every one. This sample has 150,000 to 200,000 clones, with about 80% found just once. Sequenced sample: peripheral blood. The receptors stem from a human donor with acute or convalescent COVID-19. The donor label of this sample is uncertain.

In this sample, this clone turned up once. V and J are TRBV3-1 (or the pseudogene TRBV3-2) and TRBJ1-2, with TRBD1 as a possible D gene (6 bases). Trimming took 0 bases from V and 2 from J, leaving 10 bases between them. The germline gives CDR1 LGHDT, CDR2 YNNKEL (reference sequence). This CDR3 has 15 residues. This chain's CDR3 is CASSQEARGNYGYTF. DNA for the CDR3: TGTGCCAGCAGCCAAGAGGCCAGGGGAAACTATGGCTACACCTTC.

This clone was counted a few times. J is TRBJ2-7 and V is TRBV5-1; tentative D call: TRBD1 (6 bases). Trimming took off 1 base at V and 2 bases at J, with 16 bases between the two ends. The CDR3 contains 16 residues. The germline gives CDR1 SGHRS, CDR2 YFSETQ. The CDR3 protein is CASSLQLQGFAYEQYF. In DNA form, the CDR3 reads TGCGCCAGCAGCTTGCAGTTGCAGGGGTTCGCCTACGAGCAGTACTTC.

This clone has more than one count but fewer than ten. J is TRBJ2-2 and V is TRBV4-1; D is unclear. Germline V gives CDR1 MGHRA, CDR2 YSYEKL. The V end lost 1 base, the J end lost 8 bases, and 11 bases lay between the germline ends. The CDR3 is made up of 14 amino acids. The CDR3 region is CASSQGVLGGELFF. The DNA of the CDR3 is TGCGCCAGCAGCCAAGGGGTTCTCGGGGGGGAGCTGTTTTTT.

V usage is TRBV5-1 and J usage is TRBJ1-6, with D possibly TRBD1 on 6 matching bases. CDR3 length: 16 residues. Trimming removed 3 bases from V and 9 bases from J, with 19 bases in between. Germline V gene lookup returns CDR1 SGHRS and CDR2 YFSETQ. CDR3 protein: CASSSTRQGRGSPLHF. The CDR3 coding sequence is TGCGCCAGCAGCTCGACTCGGCAGGGGAGGGGTTCACCCCTCCACTTT.

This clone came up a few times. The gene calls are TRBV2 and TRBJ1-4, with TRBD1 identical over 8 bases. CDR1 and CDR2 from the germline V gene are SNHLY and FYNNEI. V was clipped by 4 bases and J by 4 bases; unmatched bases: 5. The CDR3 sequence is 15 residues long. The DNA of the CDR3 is TGTGCCAGCAGTGGTCAGGGGGCGCGTAATGAAAAACTGTTTTTT. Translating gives CASSGQGARNEKLFF.

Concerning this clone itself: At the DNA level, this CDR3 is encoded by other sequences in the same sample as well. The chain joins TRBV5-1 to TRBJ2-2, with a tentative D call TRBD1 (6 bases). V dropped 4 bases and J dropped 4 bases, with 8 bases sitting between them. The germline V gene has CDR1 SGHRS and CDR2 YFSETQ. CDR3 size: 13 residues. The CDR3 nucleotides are TGCGCCAGCAGCCTACAGGGCACCGGGGAGCTGTTTTTT. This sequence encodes CASSLQGTGELFF.

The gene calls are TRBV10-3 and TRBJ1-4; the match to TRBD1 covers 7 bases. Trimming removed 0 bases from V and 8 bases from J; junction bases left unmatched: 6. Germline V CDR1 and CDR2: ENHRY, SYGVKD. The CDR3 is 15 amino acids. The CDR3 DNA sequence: TGTGCCATCAGTGAGTCGAGGGGGCAGGGCGAAAAACTGTTTTTT. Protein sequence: CAISESRGQGEKLFF.

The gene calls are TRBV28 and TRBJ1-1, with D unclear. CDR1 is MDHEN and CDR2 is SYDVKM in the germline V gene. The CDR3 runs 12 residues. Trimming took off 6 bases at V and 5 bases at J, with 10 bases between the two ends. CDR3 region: CASSSIRTEAFF. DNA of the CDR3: TGTGCCAGCAGCTCTATACGGACTGAAGCTTTCTTT. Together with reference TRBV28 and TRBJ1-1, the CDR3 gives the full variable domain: DVKVTQSSRYLVKRTGEKVFLECVQDMDHENMFWYRQDPGLGLRLIYFSYDVKMKEKGDIPEGYSVSREKKERFSLILESASTNQTSMYLCASSSIRTEAFFGQGTRLTVV.

CDR3 region: CASSDGLAGAGEQFF. CDR3 sequence (DNA): TGCGCCAGCAGTGACGGACTAGCGGGAGCAGGTGAGCAGTTCTTC. This chain joins TRBV10-1 and TRBJ2-1; TRBD2 agrees at 13 bases. The CDR3 contains 15 residues. The V gene's germline CDR1 is WNHNN and CDR2 SYGVQD (reference sequence). Losses at the gene ends were 3 bases for V and 9 bases for J; bases not matched to a gene: 5.

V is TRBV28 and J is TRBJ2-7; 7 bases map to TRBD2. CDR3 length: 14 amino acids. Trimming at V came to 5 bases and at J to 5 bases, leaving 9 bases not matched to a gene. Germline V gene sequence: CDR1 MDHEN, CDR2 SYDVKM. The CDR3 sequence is CASSTPGRVHEQYF. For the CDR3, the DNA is TGTGCCAGCAGTACACCAGGGAGGGTCCACGAGCAGTACTTC.

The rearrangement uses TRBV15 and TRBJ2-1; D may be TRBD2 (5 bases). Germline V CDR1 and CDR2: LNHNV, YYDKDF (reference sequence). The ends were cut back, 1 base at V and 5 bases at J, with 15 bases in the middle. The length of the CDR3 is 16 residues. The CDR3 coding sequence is TGTGCCACCAGCAGAGGAAAAGCGGTCTCAGACAATGAGCAGTTCTTC. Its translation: CATSRGKAVSDNEQFF.

The CDR3 protein is CASSIDFAGVLSYEQYF. The CDR3 DNA reads TGTGCCAGTAGTATAGATTTTGCGGGAGTCCTCTCCTACGAGCAGTACTTC. This rearrangement joins TRBV19 to TRBJ2-7; 7 positions match TRBD2. V gave up 0 bases and J gave up 0 bases; unmatched junction bases: 8. Germline V gives CDR1 LNHDA, CDR2 SQIVND (reference sequence). This CDR3 has 17 residues.

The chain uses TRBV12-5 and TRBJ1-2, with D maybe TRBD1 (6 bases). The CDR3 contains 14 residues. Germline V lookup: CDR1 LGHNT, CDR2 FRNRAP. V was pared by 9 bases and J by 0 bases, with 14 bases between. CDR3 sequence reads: CASSRQATNYGYTF. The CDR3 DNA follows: TGTGCTAGCTCACGACAGGCCACTAACTATGGCTACACCTTC.

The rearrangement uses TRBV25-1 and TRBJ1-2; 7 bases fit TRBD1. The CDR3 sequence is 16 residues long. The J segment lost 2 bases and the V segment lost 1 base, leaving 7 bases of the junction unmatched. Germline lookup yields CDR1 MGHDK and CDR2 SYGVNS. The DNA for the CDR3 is TGTGCCAGCAGTGAATCGGGCAGGGGGGAGAACTATGGCTACACCTTC. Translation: CASSESGRGENYGYTF.

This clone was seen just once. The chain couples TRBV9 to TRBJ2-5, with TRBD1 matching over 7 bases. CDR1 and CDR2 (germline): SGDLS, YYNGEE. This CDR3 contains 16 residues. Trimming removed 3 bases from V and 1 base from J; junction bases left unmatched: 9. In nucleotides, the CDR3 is TGTGCCAGCAGCGAAGCCCAAGGGGGCCGCCAAGAGACCCAGTACTTC. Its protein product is CASSEAQGGRQETQYF. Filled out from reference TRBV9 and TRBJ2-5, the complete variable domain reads DSGVTQTPKHLITATGQRVTLRCSPRSGDLSVYWYQQSLDQGLQFLIQYYNGEERAKGNILERFSAQQFPDLHSELNLSSLELGDSALYFCASSEAQGGRQETQYFGPGTRLLVL.

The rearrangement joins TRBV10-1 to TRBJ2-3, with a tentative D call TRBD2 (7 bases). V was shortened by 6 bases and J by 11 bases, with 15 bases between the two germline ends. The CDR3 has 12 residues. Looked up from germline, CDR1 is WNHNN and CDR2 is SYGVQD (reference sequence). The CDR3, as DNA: TGCGCCAGCAGCGATCCGGGGGGACAGCAGTATTTT. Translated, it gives CASSDPGGQQYF.

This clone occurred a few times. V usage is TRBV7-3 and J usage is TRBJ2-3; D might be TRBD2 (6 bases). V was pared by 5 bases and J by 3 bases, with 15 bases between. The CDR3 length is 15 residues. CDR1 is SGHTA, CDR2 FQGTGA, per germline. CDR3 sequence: CASSPLGLTTDTQYF. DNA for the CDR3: TGTGCCAGCAGCCCCTTAGGACTAACAACAGATACGCAGTATTTT. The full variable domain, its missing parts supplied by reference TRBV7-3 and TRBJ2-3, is GAGVSQTPSNKVTEKGKYVELRCDPISGHTALYWYRQSLGQGPEFLIYFQGTGAADDSGLPNDRFFAVRPEGSVSTLKIQRTERGDSAVYLCASSPLGLTTDTQYFGPGTRLTVL.

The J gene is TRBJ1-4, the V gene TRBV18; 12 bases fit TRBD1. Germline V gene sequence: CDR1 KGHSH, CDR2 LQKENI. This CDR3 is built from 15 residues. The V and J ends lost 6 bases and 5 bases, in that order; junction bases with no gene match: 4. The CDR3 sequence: CASSRGQGANEKLFF. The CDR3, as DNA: TGTGCCAGCTCCCGGGGACAGGGGGCAAATGAAAAACTGTTTTTT.

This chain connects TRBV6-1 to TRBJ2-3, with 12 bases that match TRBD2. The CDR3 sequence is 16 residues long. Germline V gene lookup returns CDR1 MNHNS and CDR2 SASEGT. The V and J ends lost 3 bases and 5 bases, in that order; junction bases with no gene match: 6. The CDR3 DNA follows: TGTGCCAGCAGTGATTCTAGCGGGAGGGCCCAAGATACGCAGTATTTT. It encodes CASSDSSGRAQDTQYF.

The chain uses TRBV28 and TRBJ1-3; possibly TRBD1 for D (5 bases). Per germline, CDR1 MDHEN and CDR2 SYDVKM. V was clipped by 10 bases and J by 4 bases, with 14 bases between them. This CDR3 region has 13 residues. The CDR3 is CATWGGSGNTIYF. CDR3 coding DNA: TGTGCCACGTGGGGGGGGTCCGGAAACACCATATATTTT. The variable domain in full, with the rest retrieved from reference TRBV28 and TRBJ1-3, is DVKVTQSSRYLVKRTGEKVFLECVQDMDHENMFWYRQDPGLGLRLIYFSYDVKMKEKGDIPEGYSVSREKKERFSLILESASTNQTSMYLCATWGGSGNTIYFGEGSWLTVV.

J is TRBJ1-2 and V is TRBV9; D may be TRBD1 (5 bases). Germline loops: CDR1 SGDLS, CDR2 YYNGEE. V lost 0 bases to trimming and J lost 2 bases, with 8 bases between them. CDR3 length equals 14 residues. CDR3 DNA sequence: TGTGCCAGCAGCGTAGACGGGGGGAACTATGGCTACACCTTC. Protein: CASSVDGGNYGYTF.

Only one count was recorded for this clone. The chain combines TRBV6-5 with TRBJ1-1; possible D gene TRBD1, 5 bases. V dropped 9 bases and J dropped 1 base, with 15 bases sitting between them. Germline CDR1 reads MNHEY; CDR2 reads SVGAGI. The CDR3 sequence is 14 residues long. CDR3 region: CASNGRGANTEAFF. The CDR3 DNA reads TGTGCCAGTAACGGGAGGGGCGCGAACACTGAAGCTTTCTTT.

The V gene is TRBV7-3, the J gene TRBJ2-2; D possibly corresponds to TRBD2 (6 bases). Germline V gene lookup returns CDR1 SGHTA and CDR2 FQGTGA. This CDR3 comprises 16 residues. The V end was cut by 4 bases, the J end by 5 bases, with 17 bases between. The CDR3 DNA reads TGTGCCAGCAGCTCGTCCGTCGGGGGAGGAACCGGGGAGCTGTTTTTT. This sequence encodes CASSSSVGGGTGELFF.

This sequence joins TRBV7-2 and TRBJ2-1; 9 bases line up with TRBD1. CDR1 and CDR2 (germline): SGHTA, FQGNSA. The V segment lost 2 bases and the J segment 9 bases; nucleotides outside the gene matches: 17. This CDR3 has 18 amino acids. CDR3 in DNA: TGTGCCAGCAGCTTAAGGCTGACAGGGGGAGGATCCGGTGGTGAGCAGTTCTTC. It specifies CASSLRLTGGGSGGEQFF.

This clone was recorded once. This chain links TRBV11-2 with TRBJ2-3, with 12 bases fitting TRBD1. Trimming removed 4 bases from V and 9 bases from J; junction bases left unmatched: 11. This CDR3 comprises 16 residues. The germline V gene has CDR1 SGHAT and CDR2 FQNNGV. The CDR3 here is CASSYRGQGAYLTQYF. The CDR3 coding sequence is TGTGCCAGCAGCTACCGGGGACAGGGGGCTTACTTAACGCAGTATTTT.

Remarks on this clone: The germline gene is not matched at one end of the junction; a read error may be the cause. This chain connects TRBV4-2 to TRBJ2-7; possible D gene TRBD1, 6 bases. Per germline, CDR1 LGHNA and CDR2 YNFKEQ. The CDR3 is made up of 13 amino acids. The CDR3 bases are TGTGCCAGCAGCCAAGGACAGGATTACGGGCAGTACTTC. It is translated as CASSQGQDYGQYF.

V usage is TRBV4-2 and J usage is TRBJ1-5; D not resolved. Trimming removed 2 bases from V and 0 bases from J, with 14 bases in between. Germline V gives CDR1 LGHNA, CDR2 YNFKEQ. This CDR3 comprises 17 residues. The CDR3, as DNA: TGTGCCAGCAGCCAAAATCACCAGGATAATAGCAATCAGCCCCAGCATTTT. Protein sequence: CASSQNHQDNSNQPQHF.

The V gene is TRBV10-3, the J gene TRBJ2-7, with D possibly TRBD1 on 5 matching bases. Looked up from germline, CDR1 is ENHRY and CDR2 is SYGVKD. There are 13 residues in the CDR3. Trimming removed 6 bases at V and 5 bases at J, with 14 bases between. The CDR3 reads CAIRLRGEDEQYF. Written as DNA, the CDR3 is TGTGCCATCAGGCTTAGGGGTGAGGACGAGCAGTACTTC.